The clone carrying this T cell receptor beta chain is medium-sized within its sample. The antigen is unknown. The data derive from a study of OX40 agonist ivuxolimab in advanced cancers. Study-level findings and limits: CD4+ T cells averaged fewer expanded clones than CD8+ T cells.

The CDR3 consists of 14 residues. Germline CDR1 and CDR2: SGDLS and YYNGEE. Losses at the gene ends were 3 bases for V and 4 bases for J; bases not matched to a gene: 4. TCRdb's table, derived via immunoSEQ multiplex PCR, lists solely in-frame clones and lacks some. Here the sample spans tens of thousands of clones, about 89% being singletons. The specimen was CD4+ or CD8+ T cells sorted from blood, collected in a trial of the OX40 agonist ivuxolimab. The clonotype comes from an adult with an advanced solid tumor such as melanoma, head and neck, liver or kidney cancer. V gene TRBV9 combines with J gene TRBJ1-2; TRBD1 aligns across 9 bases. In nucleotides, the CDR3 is TGTGCCAGCAGCGCAACAGGGGGCGGCTATGGCTACACCTTC. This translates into CASSATGGGYGYTF.